This TCR beta chain is drawn from a study of blood T cell repertoires in COVID-19. Across the whole study: The analysed material was cDNA or gDNA that came from T cells, B-cell-depleted T cells, or PBMCs.

In the original workflow: Counts of nucleated cells, estimated from reference gene primer amplification, were obtained. TCRdb keeps only in-frame clones here, not all; method: immunoSEQ multiplex PCR. V, J and clone size are those of that table, while D and trimming were read from the DNA. The table includes about 40,000 clones, roughly nine tenths detected once. Germline-derived CDR1 and CDR2 are SGHDT and YYEEEE. This CDR3 is 17 amino acids long. V lost 2 bases and J 0 bases, leaving 15 bases between the germline ends. The sample was peripheral blood. The clonotype comes from a man aged 50 to 59 in a cohort sampled during active COVID-19. The chain combines TRBV5-6 with TRBJ1-3; D remains unclear. The CDR3 reads CASSFSSPPDSGNTIYF. As DNA, the CDR3 is TGTGCCAGCAGCTTTAGCTCCCCACCTGACTCTGGAAACACCATATATTTT.